Listed here are 20 T cell receptor beta chains from one sample, sequenced in a study of Graves' ophthalmopathy and Graves' hyperthyroidism. Using RNA transcripts, the TCR beta CDR3 regions were amplified. HTBI primers were employed in first-round RT-PCR, then a second-round multiplex PCR followed. TCRdb used MiXCR to reprocess the multiplex PCR reads, holding one entry per CDR3 protein. The table shows about 620,000 distinct CDR3 sequences, with about a fifth occurring only once. Sequenced input: peripheral blood. The receptors stem from a woman aged 18-29 years with stable Graves' hyperthyroidism. Some clones in this sample may be carry-over from other donors' samples.

On this clonotype: Here the CDR3 omits its conserved ending phenylalanine or tryptophan, so a read error is the likely source. The chain uses TRBV6-5 and TRBJ1-1; a weak D match, TRBD1 (5 bases). Germline V gene lookup returns CDR1 MNHEY and CDR2 SVGAGI. The CDR3 loop spans 16 amino acids. Trimming removed 2 bases at V and 0 bases at J, with 13 bases between. CDR3 amino acids: CASSYGSQGMNTEAFY. In DNA form, the CDR3 reads TGTGCCAGCAGTTACGGGTCTCAGGGTATGAACACTGAAGCTTTCTAT.

This clonotype was counted only a few times. This rearrangement joins TRBV7-9 to TRBJ2-7; the D is unclear. V dropped 1 base and J dropped 2 bases, with 6 bases sitting between them. Germline CDR1 and CDR2: SEHNR and FQNEAQ (reference sequence). The CDR3 is made up of 13 amino acids. CDR3 in DNA: TGTGCCAGCAGCTTAGTTGCTACCTACGAGCAGTACTTC. Translation gives CASSLVATYEQYF.

With respect to this clonotype: At one of its ends the junction is not consistent with the germline gene, which may arise from a read error. This chain joins TRBV2 and TRBJ2-2; 7 bases match TRBD2. Germline V gene sequence: CDR1 SNHLY, CDR2 FYNNEI. The CDR3 has 14 residues. CDR3 residues: CASSVGRNTGELCF. The DNA for the CDR3 is TGTGCCAGCAGTGTCGGGAGGAACACCGGGGAGCTGTGTTTT.

At least ten counts were recorded for this clonotype. This sequence joins TRBV5-1 and TRBJ2-5; the match to TRBD2 covers 9 bases. With 0 bases clipped from V and 1 base from J, the junction kept 1 base outside the gene matches. This CDR3 region has 15 residues. Germline loops: CDR1 SGHRS, CDR2 YFSETQ. The CDR3 reads CASSLVSGGQETQYF. The DNA for the CDR3 is TGCGCCAGCAGCTTGGTTAGCGGGGGCCAAGAGACCCAGTACTTC.

The sample holds many counts of this clonotype. The CDR3 loop is CASSGGLMNTEAFF. As DNA, the CDR3 is TGTGCCAGTAGCGGGGGACTTATGAACACTGAAGCTTTCTTT. The chain recombines TRBV7-2 with TRBJ1-1, with a possible D match to TRBD1 (5 bases). V was cut by 9 bases and J by 0 bases, with 14 bases left in between. Per the germline V gene, CDR1 is SGHTA and CDR2 is FQGNSA. This CDR3 is built from 14 residues.

The chain's CDR3 is CASAILAGSGDTQYF. CDR3 nucleotides: TGTGCCAGCGCCATACTAGCGGGGTCGGGAGATACGCAGTATTTT. This chain links TRBV27 with TRBJ2-3; 10 nucleotides align to TRBD2. The CDR3 is 15 residues long. The ends lost 8 bases at V and 5 bases at J; junction bases unmatched: 10. In germline, CDR1 is MNHEY, CDR2 SMNVEV (reference sequence).

This clonotype was recorded at least ten times. The chain has TRBV6-5 and TRBJ1-2; D not resolved. Germline V gene data show CDR1 as MNHEY and CDR2 as SVGAGI. V dropped 6 bases and J dropped 6 bases, with 20 bases sitting between them. This CDR3 region has 15 residues. The CDR3 spells CASSGQAPEVHGYTF. Written as DNA, the CDR3 is TGTGCCAGCAGCGGGCAGGCGCCCGAGGTTCATGGCTACACCTTC.

The sample holds many counts of this clonotype. The CDR3 DNA sequence: TGTGCCAGCAGTTCGCGGGACGCCGAGCAGTACTTC. As protein: CASSSRDAEQYF. The chain uses TRBV6-5 and TRBJ2-7, with a weak D call TRBD2 (6 bases). Trimming took 4 bases from V and 6 from J, leaving 10 bases between them. The CDR3 is made up of 12 amino acids. Germline V lookup: CDR1 MNHEY, CDR2 SVGAGI.

This clonotype was picked up many times. The rearrangement joins TRBV5-1 to TRBJ1-2; D is unclear. Trimming took off 0 bases at V and 9 bases at J, with 15 bases between the two ends. Germline values: CDR1 SGHRS, CDR2 YFSETQ. The CDR3 totals 14 residues. CDR3 sequence (DNA): TGCGCCAGCAGCTTGGCGGCCTCTTGGGGAAGCTACACCTTC. Translation: CASSLAASWGSYTF.

This clonotype was detected a few times. The CDR3 nucleotides read TGCGCCAGCAGCTCCGAAGGACCGAACATTCAGTACTTC. This translates into CASSSEGPNIQYF. The J gene is TRBJ2-4, the V gene TRBV5-1; D remains ambiguous. CDR3 length: 13 amino acids. V was cut by 3 bases and J by 7 bases, with 11 bases left in between. CDR1 is SGHRS, CDR2 YFSETQ, per germline. Using reference TRBV5-1 and TRBJ2-4 for the parts outside the CDR3, the full variable domain is KAGVTQTPRYLIKTRGQQVTLSCSPISGHRSVSWYQQTPGQGLQFLFEYFSETQRNKGNFPGRFSGRQFSNSRSEMNVSTLELGDSALYLCASSSEGPNIQYFGAGTRLSVL.

The chain joins TRBV13 to TRBJ2-2; the match to TRBD1 covers 7 bases. V gave up 4 bases and J gave up 1 base; unmatched junction bases: 6. This CDR3 is built from 16 residues. CDR1 and CDR2 from the germline V gene are PRHDT and FYEKMQ (reference sequence). The CDR3 DNA sequence: TGTGCCAGCAGCTCGCAGGACAGGAAGAACACCGGGGAGCTGTTTTTT. This translates into CASSSQDRKNTGELFF.

The chain carries TRBV7-2 and TRBJ2-5, with D possibly matching TRBD2 (5 bases). Between the trimmed V and J ends, which lost 4 bases and 1 base, there was a span of 13 bases. This CDR3 is 15 amino acids long. Looked up from germline, CDR1 is SGHTA and CDR2 is FQGNSA. The CDR3 spells CASSWTGYIQETQYF. The CDR3 DNA reads as TGTGCCAGCAGCTGGACGGGGTACATCCAAGAGACCCAGTACTTC.

This clonotype occurred many times. The CDR3 protein is CSADASGGPYEQYF. The CDR3 DNA follows: TGCAGTGCTGACGCTAGCGGGGGACCCTACGAGCAGTACTTC. The chain carries TRBV20-1 and TRBJ2-7; TRBD2 matches 10 bases. Germline V lookup: CDR1 DFQATT, CDR2 SNEGSKA (reference sequence). This CDR3 is built from 14 residues. Trimming cost V 5 bases and J 2 bases; bases outside gene matches: 6.

The genes are TRBV29-1 and TRBJ2-7, with a possible D match to TRBD1 (6 bases). The length of the CDR3 is 13 residues. V dropped 5 bases and J dropped 4 bases, with 15 bases sitting between them. Per the germline V gene, CDR1 is SQVTM and CDR2 is ANQGSEA. The CDR3 here is CSVQTGRSYEQYF. CDR3 in DNA: TGCAGCGTTCAAACAGGGAGATCTTACGAGCAGTACTTC.

This clonotype came up many times. This chain uses TRBV7-9 with TRBJ2-7, with 10 bases matching TRBD2. Germline V lookup: CDR1 SEHNR, CDR2 FQNEAQ (reference sequence). The CDR3 totals 14 residues. With V trimmed by 7 bases and J by 2 bases, 5 bases remained unmatched. CDR3 coding DNA: TGTGCCAGCACAGGTCTAGCGGGGGCCTACGAGCAGTACTTC. This codes for CASTGLAGAYEQYF.

The V gene is TRBV30, the J gene TRBJ1-6; unclear D gene. Trimming shortened V by 4 bases and J by 9 bases, and 19 bases separated the two germline ends. Germline V gives CDR1 GTSNPN, CDR2 SVGIG (reference sequence). CDR3 length equals 15 residues. CDR3 sequence reads: CAWTRADGVASPLHF. CDR3 sequence (DNA): TGTGCCTGGACCCGGGCAGACGGGGTTGCTTCACCCCTCCACTTT.

In this sample, this clonotype turned up many times. This sequence joins TRBV28 and TRBJ1-1; D is unclear. The germline V and J ends were trimmed by 1 base and 5 bases, with 11 bases remaining between them. Germline V gene lookup returns CDR1 MDHEN and CDR2 SYDVKM. The CDR3 runs 14 residues. The CDR3 DNA sequence: TGTGCCAGCAGTTTATCAGCTCAAAGGACTGAAGCTTTCTTT. This translates into CASSLSAQRTEAFF.

A remark on this clonotype: With a much larger clone just one base away, this may be a read error. The CDR3 DNA sequence: TGTGCCAGCAGGCGCCAGGGACAGAGAACCGGGGAGCTGTGTTTT. It codes for CASRRQGQRTGELCF. V usage is TRBV28 and J usage is TRBJ2-2; 7 positions match TRBD1. This CDR3 is 15 amino acids long. Germline assignment: CDR1 MDHEN and CDR2 SYDVKM.

This clonotype came up many times. CDR3 nucleotide sequence: TGTGCCAGCAGCCAAGGACAGGGGAGAGAGACCCAGTACTTC. Encoded protein: CASSQGQGRETQYF. The rearrangement uses TRBV11-1 and TRBJ2-5; 9 bases match TRBD1. Per the germline V gene, CDR1 is SGHAT and CDR2 is FQDESV (reference sequence). The V gene end was trimmed by 5 bases and the J gene end by 4 bases; junction bases not matched to a gene: 5. This CDR3 has 14 residues.

Ten or more counts support this clonotype. The gene calls are TRBV2 and TRBJ1-6; 9 nucleotides agree with TRBD1. V lost 8 bases and J lost 5; bases outside the gene matches: 10. CDR1 and CDR2 from the germline V gene are SNHLY and FYNNEI. This CDR3 region has 16 residues. This CDR3 is CASRPIGQGNNSPLHF. The CDR3 coding sequence is TGTGCCAGCCGACCGATAGGACAGGGGAATAATTCACCCCTCCACTTT.